One TCR beta chain is described in this entry. Antigen specificity is unknown. The CDR3 runs to 15 residues. V lost 1 base and J lost 4; bases outside the gene matches: 5. Germline CDR1 reads SGHRS; CDR2 reads YFSETQ. The data stem from a study of T cell responses to AZD1222 COVID-19 vaccine. About the study: Second-dose schedules of about 4 or about 12 weeks were combined.

TCRdb's table, derived via immunoSEQ multiplex PCR, lists solely in-frame clones and lacks some. Seen here are about 170,000 clones, approximately 93% observed once, and the top ten hold 3.5% to 4.5%. Whole-study results and caveats: Most donors were white British, females outnumbered males, and clonal diversity was possibly underestimated. Baseline seropositives among AZD1222 recipients totaled only five or six. Every sample of the repertoires postdated the peak T cell response.

The receptor was isolated from an adult in good health. Material: peripheral blood, obtained on day 0 of AZD1222 vaccination. The chain is built from TRBV5-1 and TRBJ1-1; 9 bases fit TRBD1. The CDR3 DNA follows: TGCGCCAGCAGCTTGTTACAGGGGGCAGGCACTGAAGCTTTCTTT. It translates to CASSLLQGAGTEAFF. Looking up the rest from reference TRBV5-1 and TRBJ1-1 gives the full variable domain: KAGVTQTPRYLIKTRGQQVTLSCSPISGHRSVSWYQQTPGQGLQFLFEYFSETQRNKGNFPGRFSGRQFSNSRSEMNVSTLELGDSALYLCASSLLQGAGTEAFFGQGTRLTVV.